These T cell receptor beta chains were read from a single sample in a study of blood T cell repertoires in COVID-19. Profiled with immunoSEQ multiplex PCR; TCRdb holds only in-frame clones, not every one. Among approximately 91,000 clones, 70% to 80% were seen once, and the ten largest hold roughly 25%. Sequencing input: peripheral blood. The receptors here all came from a man aged 70-80 years with acute or convalescent COVID-19. The CDR3 runs from the conserved cysteine through the conserved F or W. A D gene is named only where the DNA matches it firmly. Only some rows state a clone size, as once, few, many or a class for expanded clones.

cdr3_length	j_call	v_call	clone_size	d_call	cdr3_nt	cdr3_aa
15	TRBJ2-7	TRBV6-5	.	TRBD2	TGTGCCAGCACCCCCGCGAGGGCGGGAGTCAACGAGCAGTACTTC	CASTPARAGVNEQYF
16	TRBJ2-5	TRBV4-3	.	.	TGCGCCAGCAGCCAGGGGGAGGGGGTAGGGTCAGAGACCCAGTACTTC	CASSQGEGVGSETQYF
15	TRBJ2-7	TRBV4-1	.	TRBD1	TGCGCCAGCAGCCTTCGGACAGGGGGGTCCTACGAGCAGTACTTC	CASSLRTGGSYEQYF
14	TRBJ2-7	TRBV18	.	.	TGTGCCAGCTCACCAGATCGGTCCGTGTACGAGCAGTACTTC	CASSPDRSVYEQYF
14	TRBJ2-7	TRBV5-4	.	.	TGTGCCAGCAGCTTGGTAGCTAGTCCCTACGAGCAGTACTTC	CASSLVASPYEQYF
15	TRBJ2-3	TRBV27	.	.	TGTGCCAGCAGTTTTGGAGGGGGCTTCACAGATACGCAGTATTTT	CASSFGGGFTDTQYF
17	TRBJ2-3	TRBV4-2	.	TRBD2	TGTGCCAGCAGCCAAGATGGGCCTAGCGGGAGAATGGATACGCAGTATTTT	CASSQDGPSGRMDTQYF
15	TRBJ2-1	TRBV7-2	.	TRBD2	TGTGCCAGCAGCTCTCAGAGCGGGGGGCGAAATGAGCAGTTCTTC	CASSSQSGGRNEQFF
15	TRBJ1-4	TRBV18	.	.	TGTGCCAGCTCACCTTCAGGGACACCGGGGGAAAAACTGTTTTTT	CASSPSGTPGEKLFF
15	TRBJ1-1	TRBV4-1	.	.	TGCGCCAGCAGCCGCGCGGGGGGGAGGAACACTGAAGCTTTCTTT	CASSRAGGRNTEAFF
14	TRBJ2-5	TRBV4-2	.	TRBD1	TGTGCCAGCAGCCAGGACAGGGGCCAAGAGACCCAGTACTTC	CASSQDRGQETQYF
18	TRBJ2-7	TRBV2	.	TRBD2	TGTGCCAGCAGTAATCCGGGACTAGCGGGCCAGAGCTCCTACGAGCAGTACTTC	CASSNPGLAGQSSYEQYF
18	TRBJ1-4	TRBV9	.	.	TGTGCCAGCAGCGCCGGGGCAGGGGTATATGCAACTAATGAAAAACTGTTTTTT	CASSAGAGVYATNEKLFF
16	TRBJ1-5	TRBV2	.	.	TGTGCCAGCAGCATGGATTTACAGGTTAGCAATCAGCCCCAGCATTTT	CASSMDLQVSNQPQHF
14	TRBJ1-1	TRBV5-1	few	.	TGCGCCAGCAGCTTGCAGGGCGCCGCGACTGAAGCTTTCTTT	CASSLQGAATEAFF
18	TRBJ2-1	TRBV28	.	TRBD2	TGTGCCAGCATCCCGACTAGCGGGAAATCTCGCTCCTACAATGAGCAGTTCTTC	CASIPTSGKSRSYNEQFF
15	TRBJ1-2	TRBV4-1	few	.	TGCGCCAGCAGCCAAGTCGGTTCCCCTAACTATGGCTACACCTTC	CASSQVGSPNYGYTF
13	TRBJ2-2	TRBV29-1	.	.	TGCAGCGTCAGACAGGGAGGCACCGGGGAGCTGTTTTTT	CSVRQGGTGELFF
15	TRBJ2-2	TRBV15	.	.	TGTGCCACCAGCTTCCGGAAGAGGGACACCGGGGAGCTGTTTTTT	CATSFRKRDTGELFF
19	TRBJ2-1	TRBV6-2/TRBV6-3	few	TRBD1	TGTGCCAGCAGTTACCATACAGGGGTCCTACTTAGCTCCTACAATGAGCAGTTCTTC	CASSYHTGVLLSSYNEQFF
15	TRBJ1-2	TRBV27	.	TRBD1	TGTGCCAGCAGTTGGGACAGGGGGCATATCTATGGCTACACCTTC	CASSWDRGHIYGYTF
14	TRBJ2-5	TRBV19	.	.	TGTGCCAGTAGTATCCCCAGGGCCCAAGAGACCCAGTACTTC	CASSIPRAQETQYF
13	TRBJ1-1	TRBV30	.	.	TGTGCCTGGGCCGCCTGGGGAGGCACTGAAGCTTTCTTT	CAWAAWGGTEAFF
18	TRBJ1-1	TRBV7-9	.	TRBD1	TGTGCCAGCAGCTTAGCGCATCGGGCAGGGGGCAAGGACACTGAAGCTTTCTTT	CASSLAHRAGGKDTEAFF
14	TRBJ2-7	TRBV27	.	TRBD1	TGTGCCAGCAGTCTACGGACAGGGGGCTACGAGCAGTACTTC	CASSLRTGGYEQYF
14	TRBJ2-2	TRBV7-2	.	.	TGTGCCAGCAGCCTACTACTTTCCACCGGGGAGCTGTTTTTT	CASSLLLSTGELFF
14	TRBJ1-5	TRBV29-1	few	.	TGCAGCGTTGCTTCCGGGACGGGGGGCCAGCCCCAGCATTTT	CSVASGTGGQPQHF
13	TRBJ2-7	TRBV14	few	.	TGTGCCAGCAGCCCACAGGGTACCTACGAGCAGTACTTC	CASSPQGTYEQYF
13	TRBJ2-7	TRBV30	few	TRBD1	TGTGCCTGGGGCGGACAGGGGCGCTACGAGCAGTACTTC	CAWGGQGRYEQYF
13	TRBJ1-1	TRBV2	.	.	TGTGCCAGCCGGACAGAAAGGAACACTGAAGCTTTCTTT	CASRTERNTEAFF
15	TRBJ2-1	TRBV28	.	TRBD2	TGTGCCAGCAGTAGGAGCGGGAGTGGAAACAATGAGCAGTTCTTC	CASSRSGSGNNEQFF
13	TRBJ2-3	TRBV12-3/TRBV12-4	.	.	TGTGCCAGCAGTTATCAGGGCCCAGATACGCAGTATTTT	CASSYQGPDTQYF
18	TRBJ2-1	TRBV19	.	TRBD1	TGTGCCAGTGGACAGGGATTCGGGCGGCACCTCTCCTACAATGAGCAGTTCTTC	CASGQGFGRHLSYNEQFF
13	TRBJ2-2	TRBV27	.	.	TGTGCCAGCAGTTTATTCGTCACCGGGGAGCTGTTTTTT	CASSLFVTGELFF
15	TRBJ1-1	TRBV18	.	.	TGTGCCAGCTCACCTCAAGAGGCAGTGAACACTGAAGCTTTCTTT	CASSPQEAVNTEAFF
15	TRBJ2-1	TRBV4-3	.	TRBD1	TGCGCCAGCAGCCACCCCGGGACAGGGCTTAATGAGCAGTTCTTC	CASSHPGTGLNEQFF
15	TRBJ2-3	TRBV9	.	TRBD2	TGTGCCAGCAGCGAACCGGGACTACCCTCAGTTACGCAGTATTTT	CASSEPGLPSVTQYF
14	TRBJ1-5	TRBV28	.	.	TGTGCCAGCAGTTTAAGCGGGGGCAATCAGCCCCAGCATTTT	CASSLSGGNQPQHF
16	TRBJ2-7	TRBV28	.	.	TGTGCCAGCAGTTTCAATGGGGCCGGGTACTCCTACGAGCAGTACTTC	CASSFNGAGYSYEQYF
12	TRBJ1-2	TRBV7-2	.	TRBD1	TGTGCCAGCAGCTCTCACAGGGGCGGCTACACCTTC	CASSSHRGGYTF
14	TRBJ1-5	TRBV18	.	.	TGTGCCAGCTCACCAGAGTATAGCAATCAGCCCCAGCATTTT	CASSPEYSNQPQHF
14	TRBJ2-7	TRBV24-1	.	TRBD1	TGTGCCACCAGTGATACCCAGGGGGCCTACGAGCAGTACTTC	CATSDTQGAYEQYF
16	TRBJ2-7	TRBV6-2/TRBV6-3	.	.	TGTGCCAGCAGTTACTCGAGTCACGGGGTCCTCGACGAGCAGTACTTC	CASSYSSHGVLDEQYF
15	TRBJ2-3	TRBV5-6	.	TRBD2	TGTGCCAGCAGCGGAGGACTAGGGCTCACAGATACGCAGTATTTT	CASSGGLGLTDTQYF
16	TRBJ1-5	TRBV5-6	.	.	TGTGCCAGCAGCCGCTTGGAGGCCGCGGGATATCAGCCCCAGCATTTT	CASSRLEAAGYQPQHF
17	TRBJ2-7	TRBV28	.	TRBD2	TGTGCCAGCAGATCAGAACCGGGACTAGCGGGAGAGGGCGAGCAGTACTTC	CASRSEPGLAGEGEQYF
12	TRBJ2-1	TRBV29-1	.	.	TGCGGTGGCGGACAGACCTACAATGAGCAGTTCTTC	CGGGQTYNEQFF
14	TRBJ1-6	TRBV27	.	.	TGTGCCAGCAGTTTGGGGGGCTATAATTCACCCCTCCACTTT	CASSLGGYNSPLHF